The 4 T cell receptor beta chains reported below all come from one sample, sequenced in a study of shared clonotypes between healthy human individuals. The assay was immunoSEQ multiplex PCR, and TCRdb's table has in-frame clones only and misses some. The table records over a million clones, 95% to 97% of them present only once. Sample: naive CD4+ T cells sorted from blood. Subset meaning: CD45RA+ positively selected. The receptors here all came from a man aged 25-40 years in good health.

This chain uses TRBV5-1 with TRBJ2-3; 7 bases agree with TRBD1. The CDR3 extends over 18 amino acids. The V gene's germline CDR1 is SGHRS and CDR2 YFSETQ. Trimming took 0 bases from V and 0 from J; bases not matched to a gene: 10. CDR3 in DNA: TGCGCCAGCAGCTTGGGGGCGCCACAGGGGTTTAGCACAGATACGCAGTATTTT. Amino acid sequence: CASSLGAPQGFSTDTQYF.

This clone was detected once. The chain uses TRBV5-4 and TRBJ1-1, with 9 bases aligning to TRBD1. V gave up 4 bases and J gave up 3 bases; unmatched junction bases: 7. The germline V gene encodes CDR1 SGHNT and CDR2 YYREEE (reference sequence). This CDR3 is 15 amino acids long. CDR3: CASSGLDRGDTEAFF. CDR3 nucleotides: TGTGCCAGCAGCGGACTAGACAGGGGGGACACTGAAGCTTTCTTT.

V is TRBV4-1 and J is TRBJ2-7; tentatively, D is TRBD1 or TRBD2 (5 bases each). The length of the CDR3 is 13 residues. V lost 4 bases, J lost 4 bases, and 11 bases lay in between. The germline V gene has CDR1 MGHRA and CDR2 YSYEKL. The CDR3 nucleotides read TGCGCCAGCAGCCCTCCGGGGCCATACGAGCAGTACTTC. Its protein is CASSPPGPYEQYF.

Turning to this clone: The same CDR3 arises from other DNA sequences in this sample as well. J is TRBJ2-3 and V is TRBV11-2; D remains ambiguous. Trimming stripped 3 bases from V and 5 bases from J, with 3 bases between. This CDR3 region has 11 residues. Germline assignment: CDR1 SGHAT and CDR2 FQNNGV. The DNA of the CDR3 is TGTGCCAGCAGCTTGAGAGATACGCAGTATTTT. Translated: CASSLRDTQYF.